This T cell receptor beta chain originates from a study of blood T cell repertoires in COVID-19. Per the germline V gene, CDR1 is GTSNPN and CDR2 is SVGIG (reference sequence). This CDR3 has 13 residues. V lost 0 bases and J 5 bases, leaving 11 bases between the germline ends. The repertoire was sequenced with immunoSEQ multiplex PCR; TCRdb's copy has only in-frame clones and lacks some. The profile shows fewer than 250,000 clones, around nine tenths of them singletons. The chain combines TRBV30 with TRBJ2-7, with a tentative D call TRBD2 (6 bases). The sequence derives from a woman in her thirties or forties who had recovered from COVID-19. The sample was peripheral blood. The CDR3 spells CAWSVSGANEQYF. The CDR3 DNA reads as TGTGCCTGGAGTGTGTCGGGAGCCAACGAGCAGTACTTC.